Below are 28 T cell receptor beta chains sequenced from a single sample in a study of Graves' ophthalmopathy and Graves' hyperthyroidism. The authors amplified TCR beta CDR3 regions, and they did so from RNA transcripts for repertoire sequencing. RT-PCR with HTBI primers came first, then second-round multiplex PCR. MiXCR, run by TCRdb on the multiplex PCR reads, gives a single entry per CDR3 protein. The sample includes 170,000 or so distinct CDR3 sequences, more than 30% of them seen just once. The sample was peripheral blood. The source is a middle-aged woman with Graves' ophthalmopathy.

The V call is TRBV6-2 or TRBV6-3, the J call TRBJ2-5; TRBD1 might be the D (6 bases). The V end was cut by 3 bases, the J end by 1 base, with 15 bases between. The CDR3 totals 16 residues. Per germline, CDR1 MNHEY and CDR2 SVGEGT. CDR3 sequence reads: CASSYSRRTVQETQYF. DNA of the CDR3: TGTGCCAGCAGTTATTCGAGGAGGACAGTCCAAGAGACCCAGTACTTC.

This clonotype was seen ten or more times. The rearrangement links TRBV11-1 to TRBJ1-6; perhaps TRBD1 as D (6 bases). CDR1 and CDR2 from the germline V gene are SGHAT and FQDESV (reference sequence). The CDR3 has 19 residues. Trimming took 1 base from V and 0 from J, leaving 16 bases between them. Here the CDR3 reads CASSLDFRGRGSYNSPLHF. The CDR3 DNA is TGTGCCAGCAGCTTAGATTTCAGGGGCCGGGGCTCCTATAATTCACCCCTCCACTTT.

The rearrangement uses TRBV12-3 or TRBV12-4 and TRBJ2-5; D ambiguous. This CDR3 contains 12 residues. Trimming left V 4 bases short and J 7 bases short, with 10 bases between. The CDR3 DNA follows: TGTGCCAGCAGTTCGCCACCCGGGACCCAGTACTTC. Residues: CASSSPPGTQYF.

This clonotype was counted ten times or more. V usage is TRBV12-3 or TRBV12-4 and J usage is TRBJ2-6, with D uncertain. The length of the CDR3 is 17 residues. V was trimmed by 2 bases and J by 0 bases, leaving 11 bases between them. CDR3 amino acids: CASSLFLRLSGANVLTF. CDR3 DNA: TGTGCCAGCAGTTTATTCCTCCGTCTCTCTGGGGCCAACGTCCTGACTTTC.

This clonotype was recorded many times. The chain recombines TRBV7-8 with TRBJ1-5; possible D gene TRBD1, 5 bases. The CDR3 totals 17 residues. Trimming stripped 1 base from V and 0 bases from J, with 13 bases between. Germline loops: CDR1 SGHVS, CDR2 FQNEAQ. The DNA of the CDR3 is TGTGCCAGCAGCTTAGTAGGGTCAGGGATTAGCAATCAGCCCCAGCATTTT. Amino acid sequence: CASSLVGSGISNQPQHF.

This clonotype was seen repeatedly, ten times or more. The chain is built from TRBV7-6 and TRBJ2-2; 11 nucleotides line up with TRBD2. V was pared by 7 bases and J by 2 bases, with 6 bases of the junction left unmatched. The CDR3 extends over 16 amino acids. Germline V gene lookup returns CDR1 SGHVS and CDR2 FNYEAQ. DNA for the CDR3: TGTGCCAGCAAGGGACTAGCGGCTACTAACACCGGGGAGCTGTTTTTT. Translated: CASKGLAATNTGELFF.

The count of this clonotype is one. The CDR3 sequence: CASTTAGTGGYEQYF. The CDR3 DNA reads TGTGCCAGCACCACCGCCGGGACAGGGGGCTACGAGCAGTACTTC. The genes are TRBV27 and TRBJ2-7; the match to TRBD1 covers 11 bases. J gave up 3 bases and V 7 bases, and 8 bases lay outside the gene matches. From germline, CDR1 is MNHEY and CDR2 SMNVEV (reference sequence). This CDR3 region has 15 residues.

The chain employs TRBV7-2 and TRBJ2-7; 10 nucleotides align to TRBD1. The CDR3 sequence is 14 residues long. Unmatched junction bases numbered 5, after V lost 2 bases and J lost 7 bases. Per germline, CDR1 SGHTA and CDR2 FQGNSA. As DNA, the CDR3 is TGTGCCAGCAGCTTACTGGACAGGGGGGGAGAGCAGTACTTC. Translating gives CASSLLDRGGEQYF.

The chain uses TRBV12-3 or TRBV12-4 and TRBJ2-7, with TRBD1 matching 11 bases. J gave up 6 bases and V 8 bases, and 6 bases lay outside the gene matches. The CDR3 has 13 amino acids. This CDR3 reads CASAGQGAPEQYF. CDR3 bases: TGTGCCAGCGCCGGACAGGGGGCTCCCGAGCAGTACTTC.

This clonotype was detected ten times or more. The chain has TRBV6-5 and TRBJ2-7; 7 bases are a match to TRBD2. The CDR3 is 11 residues long. CDR1 and CDR2 (germline): MNHEY, SVGAGI. J gave up 4 bases and V 7 bases, and 1 base lay outside the gene matches. CDR3 DNA sequence: TGTGCCAGCACCGGGGGGTACGAGCAGTACTTC. This gives the protein CASTGGYEQYF.

This clonotype came up many times. The chain couples TRBV10-2 to TRBJ1-2, with 7 positions matching TRBD1. The ends lost 1 base at V and 4 bases at J; junction bases unmatched: 6. CDR1 WSHSY and CDR2 SAAADI come from the germline V gene. This CDR3 comprises 15 residues. CDR3 in amino acids: CASSEFQGGFYGYTF. In DNA form, the CDR3 reads TGCGCCAGCAGTGAGTTCCAGGGGGGGTTCTATGGCTACACCTTC.

V is TRBV6-2 or TRBV6-3 and J is TRBJ2-2, with TRBD2 matching 12 bases. The CDR3 is 15 amino acids. V lost 0 bases, J lost 7 bases, and 0 bases stayed unmatched. Germline CDR1 reads MNHEY; CDR2 reads SVGEGT. CDR3 DNA sequence: TGTGCCAGCAGTTACTCGACTAGCGGGAGCGGGGAGCTGTTTTTT. It is translated as CASSYSTSGSGELFF.

This clonotype was found a few times. The chain carries TRBV12-3 or TRBV12-4 and TRBJ2-2, with 7 bases matching TRBD1. The CDR3 has 14 amino acids. V trimming: 5 bases; J trimming: 7 bases; junction bases outside the gene matches: 7. In nucleotides, the CDR3 is TGTGCCAGCAGTGAGGACAGGATGTACGGGGAGCTGTTTTTT. Protein product: CASSEDRMYGELFF.

This clonotype was recorded many times. V is TRBV27 and J is TRBJ1-5; TRBD1 might be the D (6 bases). Germline assignment: CDR1 MNHEY and CDR2 SMNVEV (reference sequence). The CDR3 loop spans 15 amino acids. The V end lost 0 bases, the J end lost 6 bases, and 12 bases lay between the germline ends. This CDR3 reads CASSLSYGGGQPQHF. The CDR3 nucleotides are TGTGCCAGCAGTTTATCGTATGGAGGGGGTCAGCCCCAGCATTTT.

The table lists this clonotype with many counts. The CDR3 reads CAISLGTGGPYEQYF. DNA of the CDR3: TGTGCCATCAGTCTGGGGACAGGGGGCCCCTACGAGCAGTACTTC. This chain connects TRBV10-3 to TRBJ2-7; 12 bases agree with TRBD1. The CDR3 loop spans 15 amino acids. Germline assignment: CDR1 ENHRY and CDR2 SYGVKD. Losses at the gene ends were 5 bases for V and 2 bases for J; bases not matched to a gene: 4.

This clonotype is a singleton in its sample. This chain uses TRBV28 with TRBJ2-5, with TRBD2 identical over 10 bases. The junction had 11 bases not matched to a gene; V was cut back by 5 bases and J by 2 bases. Germline V lookup: CDR1 MDHEN, CDR2 SYDVKM. This CDR3 contains 17 residues. CDR3: CASSELSASGSQETQYF. Here the CDR3 DNA reads TGTGCCAGCAGTGAATTATCGGCTAGCGGGAGTCAAGAGACCCAGTACTTC.

This clonotype was observed at least ten times. V usage is TRBV28 and J usage is TRBJ1-1, with a possible D match to TRBD1 (5 bases). Germline V gives CDR1 MDHEN, CDR2 SYDVKM. V was pared by 2 bases and J by 3 bases, with 10 bases between. CDR3 length: 14 amino acids. The DNA of the CDR3 is TGTGCCAGCAGTTTAAGGGGATATCACACTGAAGCTTTCTTT. Translation gives CASSLRGYHTEAFF.

This clonotype was detected many times. In DNA form, the CDR3 reads TGTGCCAGCAGCATAGTAAACACAGGTTCACCCCTCCACTTT. Translating gives CASSIVNTGSPLHF. The rearrangement joins TRBV11-2 to TRBJ1-6, with D perhaps matching TRBD1 (5 bases). Germline CDR1 SGHAT, CDR2 FQNNGV. V lost 5 bases, J lost 9 bases, and 14 bases lay in between. The CDR3 has 14 amino acids.

Only a few counts were recorded for this clonotype. V usage is TRBV12-3 or TRBV12-4 and J usage is TRBJ2-5; 10 bases are a match to TRBD2. The J segment lost 5 bases and the V segment lost 3 bases, leaving 6 bases of the junction unmatched. The CDR3 runs to 15 residues. The CDR3 DNA follows: TGTGCCAGCAGTTTTCCGCTAGCGGGAGTTGAGACCCAGTACTTC. Encoded protein: CASSFPLAGVETQYF.

This clonotype was counted many times. The rearrangement joins TRBV13 to TRBJ2-7; 10 positions agree with TRBD1. This CDR3 contains 15 residues. V lost 5 bases to trimming and J lost 6 bases; unmatched junction nucleotides: 10. CDR1 is PRHDT and CDR2 is FYEKMQ in the germline V gene (reference sequence). The CDR3 DNA sequence: TGTGCCAGCAGCCCAACCGGGACAGGGGCCTTCGAGCAGTACTTC. Its translation is CASSPTGTGAFEQYF.

This clonotype was detected many times. V is TRBV6-1 and J is TRBJ2-5; TRBD1 is a possible D gene (7 bases). V lost 10 bases and J 6 bases, leaving 24 bases between the germline ends. Germline lookup yields CDR1 MNHNS and CDR2 SASEGT. This CDR3 spans 15 amino acids. The CDR3 here is CATSRGAMEEKTQYF. CDR3 sequence (DNA): TGTGCCACCTCCAGGGGGGCGATGGAGGAAAAGACCCAGTACTTC.

This clonotype was picked up many times. The rearrangement joins TRBV20-1 to TRBJ2-7, with 9 bases lining up with TRBD2. Germline CDR1 and CDR2: DFQATT and SNEGSKA (reference sequence). V trimming: 2 bases; J trimming: 9 bases; junction bases outside the gene matches: 17. The CDR3 loop spans 16 amino acids. CDR3 sequence (DNA): TGCAGTGCTAGACCTCGACTAGCGGAGAGACCGCAGGGGCAGTACTTC. Translated: CSARPRLAERPQGQYF.

This clonotype was found many times. This sequence joins TRBV20-1 and TRBJ2-7; 10 positions match TRBD2. The CDR3 extends over 15 amino acids. J gave up 4 bases and V 2 bases, and 8 bases lay outside the gene matches. Germline loops: CDR1 DFQATT, CDR2 SNEGSKA (reference sequence). CDR3 amino acids: CSARWVSGGPYEQYF. The CDR3 nucleotides are TGCAGTGCTAGATGGGTTAGCGGGGGGCCGTACGAGCAGTACTTC.

This clonotype was counted many times. A much larger clone sits a single nucleotide away, making a read error possible. The J gene is TRBJ1-1, the V gene TRBV6-5; maybe TRBD1 (5 bases). Per germline, CDR1 MNHEY and CDR2 SVGAGI. This CDR3 region has 14 residues. V lost 2 bases to trimming and J lost 3 bases, with 10 bases between them. CDR3 sequence (DNA): TGTGCCAGCAGTTACGACGGGGCGGACACTGAAGCTTTCTTT. The encoded protein is CASSYDGADTEAFF.

This clonotype was observed at least ten times. V gene TRBV5-6 combines with J gene TRBJ1-1; weak D call: TRBD1 (6 bases). Germline V gene lookup returns CDR1 SGHDT and CDR2 YYEEEE. Trimming took 0 bases from V and 1 from J, leaving 19 bases between them. There are 18 residues in the CDR3. As DNA, the CDR3 is TGTGCCAGCAGCTTGGGGTGGTCCAGGGGTAAAGGGAACACTGAAGCTTTCTTT. It is translated as CASSLGWSRGKGNTEAFF.

In its sample, this clonotype was seen many times. This chain uses TRBV19 with TRBJ1-2; D possibly corresponds to TRBD1 (5 bases). Germline V CDR1 and CDR2: LNHDA, SQIVND (reference sequence). The V gene lost 4 bases and the J gene lost 4 bases, with 19 bases spanning the gap. The CDR3 runs 16 residues. The CDR3 reads CASSKSGTGRSYGYTF. The CDR3 bases are TGTGCCAGTAGTAAATCCGGGACCGGGCGGTCCTATGGCTACACCTTC.

V gene TRBV6-2 or TRBV6-3 combines with J gene TRBJ1-5, with TRBD1 as a possible D gene (5 bases). Germline CDR1 and CDR2: MNHEY and SVGEGT. There are 14 residues in the CDR3. V lost 5 bases to trimming and J lost 7 bases, with 15 bases between them. This chain's CDR3 is CASSDGGDRQPQHF. The CDR3 nucleotides read TGTGCCAGCAGTGACGGGGGGGATAGACAGCCCCAGCATTTT.

The chain combines TRBV5-5 with TRBJ2-5; D is uncertain. Germline lookup yields CDR1 SGHKS and CDR2 YYEKEE (reference sequence). This CDR3 spans 14 amino acids. V lost 0 bases to trimming and J lost 2 bases, with 8 bases between them. The CDR3 sequence is CASSLGYSQETQYF. The CDR3, as DNA: TGTGCCAGCAGCTTGGGTTACAGTCAAGAGACCCAGTACTTC.